This TCR beta chain was obtained from a study of blood T cell repertoires in COVID-19. About the research overall: Specimens from acute and convalescent COVID-19 originated in the United States, Italy and Spain. T cells, B-cell-depleted T cells, or PBMCs supplied cDNA or gDNA.

The germline CDR1 and CDR2 sequences are GTSNPN and SVGIG (reference sequence). This CDR3 comprises 14 residues. V trimming: 0 bases; J trimming: 8 bases; junction bases outside the gene matches: 9. This clone was picked up one time. Produced via immunoSEQ multiplex PCR; TCRdb's table is partial and in-frame only. Of about 280,000 clones detected, around 93% appear once; the ten largest clones hold 2.5% to 3%. Assignment of participants to cohorts was predicated upon participant-reported clinical history. Exposed participants encountered a COVID-19 case during the 2 weeks preceding study entry. The chain joins TRBV30 to TRBJ1-2; 7 nucleotides line up with TRBD1. The TCR originated in a man aged 35-49 years who had been exposed to COVID-19. Sequencing input: PBMCs or T cells enriched from blood (not recorded which). In DNA, the CDR3 is TGTGCCTGGAGTGTACATGAGGGGGCGCGGGGCTACACCTTC. Its translation is CAWSVHEGARGYTF. Full variable domain (outside the CDR3, taken from reference TRBV30 and TRBJ1-2): SQTIHQWPATLVQPVGSPLSLECTVEGTSNPNLYWYRQAAGRGLQLLFYSVGIGQISSEVPQNLSASRPQDRQFILSSKKLLLSDSGFYLCAWSVHEGARGYTFGSGTRLTVV.